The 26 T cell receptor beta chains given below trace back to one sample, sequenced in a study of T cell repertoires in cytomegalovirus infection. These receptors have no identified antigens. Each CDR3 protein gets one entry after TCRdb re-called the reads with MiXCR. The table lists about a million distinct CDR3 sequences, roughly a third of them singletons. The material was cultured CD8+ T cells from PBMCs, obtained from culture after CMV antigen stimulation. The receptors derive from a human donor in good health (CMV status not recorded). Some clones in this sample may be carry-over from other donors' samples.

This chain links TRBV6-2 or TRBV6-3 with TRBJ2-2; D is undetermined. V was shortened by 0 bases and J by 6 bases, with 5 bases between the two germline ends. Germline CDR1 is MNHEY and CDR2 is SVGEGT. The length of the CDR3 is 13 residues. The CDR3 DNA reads TGTGCCAGCAGTTACTCGCGATCCGGGGAGCTGTTTTTT. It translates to CASSYSRSGELFF.

CDR3 nucleotides: TGTGCCAGCAGTTTCAGTTTGGGGCAGAACACTGAAGCTTTCTTT. It yields the protein CASSFSLGQNTEAFF. The chain joins TRBV6-6 to TRBJ1-1; perhaps TRBD1 as D (5 bases). V was trimmed by 4 bases and J by 1 base, leaving 13 bases between them. The CDR3 is 15 amino acids. Germline CDR1 MNHNY, CDR2 SVGAGI (reference sequence).

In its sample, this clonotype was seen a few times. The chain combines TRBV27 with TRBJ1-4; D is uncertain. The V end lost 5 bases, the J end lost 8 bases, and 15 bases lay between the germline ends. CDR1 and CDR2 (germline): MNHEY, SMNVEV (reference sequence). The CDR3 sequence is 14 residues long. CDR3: CASSRSGQIEKLFF. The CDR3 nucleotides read TGTGCCAGCAGTCGTTCGGGCCAGATAGAAAAACTGTTTTTT.

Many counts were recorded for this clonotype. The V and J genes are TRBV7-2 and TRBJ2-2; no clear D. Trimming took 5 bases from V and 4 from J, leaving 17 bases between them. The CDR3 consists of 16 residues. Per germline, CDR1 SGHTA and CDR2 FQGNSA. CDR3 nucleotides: TGTGCCAGCAGCCCCTATTCGACACCCATCACCGGGGAGCTGTTTTTT. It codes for CASSPYSTPITGELFF.

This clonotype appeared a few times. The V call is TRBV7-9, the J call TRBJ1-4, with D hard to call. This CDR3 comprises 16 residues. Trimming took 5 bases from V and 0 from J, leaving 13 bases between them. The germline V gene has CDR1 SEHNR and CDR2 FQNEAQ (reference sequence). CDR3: CASSGYGETTNEKLFF. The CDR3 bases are TGTGCCAGCAGCGGATACGGCGAGACAACTAATGAAAAACTGTTTTTT. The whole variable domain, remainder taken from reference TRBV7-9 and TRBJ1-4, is DTGVSQNPRHKITKRGQNVTFRCDPISEHNRLYWYRQTLGQGPEFLTYFQNEAQLEKSRLLSDRFSAERPKGSFSTLEIQRTEQGDSAMYLCASSGYGETTNEKLFFGSGTQLSVL.

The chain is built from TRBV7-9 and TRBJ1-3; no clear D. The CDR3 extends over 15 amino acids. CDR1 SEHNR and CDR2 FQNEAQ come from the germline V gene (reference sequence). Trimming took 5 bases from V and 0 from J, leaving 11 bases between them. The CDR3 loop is CASSAPKSSGNTIYF. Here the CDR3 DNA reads TGTGCCAGCAGCGCTCCGAAGAGCTCTGGAAACACCATATATTTT.

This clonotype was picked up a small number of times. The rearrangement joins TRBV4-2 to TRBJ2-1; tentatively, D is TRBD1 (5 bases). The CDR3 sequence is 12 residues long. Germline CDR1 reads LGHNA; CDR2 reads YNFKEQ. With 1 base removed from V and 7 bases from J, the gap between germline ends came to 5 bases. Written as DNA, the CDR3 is TGTGCCAGCAGCCAAGCAGGGAATGAGCAGTTCTTC. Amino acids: CASSQAGNEQFF.

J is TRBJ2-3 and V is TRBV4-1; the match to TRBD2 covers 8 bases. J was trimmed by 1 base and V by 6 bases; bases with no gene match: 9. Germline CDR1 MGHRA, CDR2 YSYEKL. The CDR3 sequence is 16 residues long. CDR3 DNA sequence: TGCGCCAGCAGACACGGGGGGGTAGGAGGCACAGATACGCAGTATTTT. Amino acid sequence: CASRHGGVGGTDTQYF.

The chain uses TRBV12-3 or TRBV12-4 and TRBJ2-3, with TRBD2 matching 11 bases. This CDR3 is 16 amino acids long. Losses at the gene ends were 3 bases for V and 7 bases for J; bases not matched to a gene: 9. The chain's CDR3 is CASSFRLAGHPYTQYF. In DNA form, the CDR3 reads TGTGCCAGCAGTTTTAGACTAGCGGGGCACCCGTATACGCAGTATTTT.

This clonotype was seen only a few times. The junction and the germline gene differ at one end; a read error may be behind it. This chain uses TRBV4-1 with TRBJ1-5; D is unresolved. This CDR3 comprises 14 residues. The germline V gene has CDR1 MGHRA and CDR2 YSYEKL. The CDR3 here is CASSQETNYQPQHF. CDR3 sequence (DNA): TGTGCCAGCAGCCAAGAGACAAACTACCAGCCCCAGCATTTT.

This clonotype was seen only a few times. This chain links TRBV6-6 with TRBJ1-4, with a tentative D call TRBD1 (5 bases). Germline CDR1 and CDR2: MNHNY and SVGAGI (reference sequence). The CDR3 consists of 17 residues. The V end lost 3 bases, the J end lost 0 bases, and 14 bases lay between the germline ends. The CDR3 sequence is CASSYLRGHSTNEKLFF. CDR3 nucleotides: TGTGCCAGCAGTTATCTTAGAGGACACTCAACTAATGAAAAACTGTTTTTT.

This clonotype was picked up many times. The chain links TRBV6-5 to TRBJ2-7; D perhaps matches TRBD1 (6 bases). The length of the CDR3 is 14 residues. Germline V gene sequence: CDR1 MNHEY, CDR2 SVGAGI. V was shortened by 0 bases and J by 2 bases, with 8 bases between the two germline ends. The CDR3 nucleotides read TGTGCCAGCAGTTACTCGACAGGAGCCTACGAGCAGTACTTC. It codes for CASSYSTGAYEQYF.

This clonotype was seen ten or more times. The CDR3 sequence is CASSFNLDRGHDTQYF. The DNA of the CDR3 is TGTGCCAGCAGTTTTAACTTGGACAGGGGGCACGATACGCAGTATTTT. The chain joins TRBV12-3 or TRBV12-4 to TRBJ2-3, with 11 bases fitting TRBD1. The CDR3 is 16 residues long. V lost 3 bases and J lost 6; bases outside the gene matches: 8.

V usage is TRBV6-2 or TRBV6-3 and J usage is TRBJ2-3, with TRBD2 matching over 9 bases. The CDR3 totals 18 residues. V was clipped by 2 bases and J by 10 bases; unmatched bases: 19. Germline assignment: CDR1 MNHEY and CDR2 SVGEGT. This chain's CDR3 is CASSYPKLLSRGGLAQYF. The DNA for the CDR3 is TGTGCCAGCAGTTACCCAAAGCTTCTATCGCGGGGGGGCCTCGCGCAGTATTTT.

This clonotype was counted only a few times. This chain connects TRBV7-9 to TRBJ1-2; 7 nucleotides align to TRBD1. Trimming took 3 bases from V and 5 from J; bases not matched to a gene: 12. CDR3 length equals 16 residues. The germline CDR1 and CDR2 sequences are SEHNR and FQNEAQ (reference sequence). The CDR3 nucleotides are TGTGCCAGCAGCTTCGATGACAGGGACCCGGTATATGGCTACACCTTC. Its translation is CASSFDDRDPVYGYTF.

The CDR3 reads CASSLYGDPYTDTQYF. The CDR3 DNA follows: TGTGCCAGCAGCTTATATGGGGACCCATACACAGATACGCAGTATTTT. This chain links TRBV7-3 with TRBJ2-3; the D gene could be TRBD1 or TRBD2 (5 bases each). The V gene lost 2 bases and the J gene lost 2 bases, with 14 bases spanning the gap. The CDR3 is made up of 16 amino acids. Germline V gene data show CDR1 as SGHTA and CDR2 as FQGTGA.

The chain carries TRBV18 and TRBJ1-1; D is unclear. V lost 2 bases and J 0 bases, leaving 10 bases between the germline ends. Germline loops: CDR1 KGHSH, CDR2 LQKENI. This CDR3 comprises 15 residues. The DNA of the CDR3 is TGTGCCAGCTCACCAGTACGTCGGTTGAACACTGAAGCTTTCTTT. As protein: CASSPVRRLNTEAFF.

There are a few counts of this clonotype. CDR3 sequence: CASSSPPRVDYEQYV. The CDR3 coding sequence is TGTGCCAGCAGTTCCCCCCCCAGGGTGGATTACGAGCAGTACGTC. The rearrangement uses TRBV27 and TRBJ2-7, with D perhaps TRBD1 (5 bases). Germline V lookup: CDR1 MNHEY, CDR2 SMNVEV (reference sequence). V gave up 4 bases and J gave up 4 bases, with 17 bases separating them. This CDR3 comprises 15 residues.

Here the CDR3 reads CASSYSPGGAEDTQYF. CDR3 DNA: TGTGCCAGCAGTTACTCGCCCGGGGGGGCAGAAGATACGCAGTATTTT. The V call is TRBV6-8, the J call TRBJ2-3, with TRBD2 matching 8 bases. The CDR3 is 16 amino acids. Germline CDR1 reads MNHGY; CDR2 reads SAAAGT. The junction had 7 bases not matched to a gene; V was cut back by 0 bases and J by 5 bases.

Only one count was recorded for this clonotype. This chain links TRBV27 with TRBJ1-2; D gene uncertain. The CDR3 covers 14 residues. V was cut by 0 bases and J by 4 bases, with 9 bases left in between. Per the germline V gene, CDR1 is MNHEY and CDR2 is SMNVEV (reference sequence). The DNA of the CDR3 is TGTGCCAGCAGTTTATCTCCAGGCGTCTATGGCTACACCTTC. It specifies CASSLSPGVYGYTF.

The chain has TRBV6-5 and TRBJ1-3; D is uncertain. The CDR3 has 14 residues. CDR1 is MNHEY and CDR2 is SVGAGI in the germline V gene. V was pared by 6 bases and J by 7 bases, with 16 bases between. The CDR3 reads CASSYGSPGNTIYF. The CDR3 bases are TGTGCCAGCAGCTACGGGTCCCCCGGGAACACCATATATTTT.

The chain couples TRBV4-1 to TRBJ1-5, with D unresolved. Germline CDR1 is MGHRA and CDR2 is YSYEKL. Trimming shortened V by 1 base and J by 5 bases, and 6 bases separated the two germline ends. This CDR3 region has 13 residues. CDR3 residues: CASSQVEDQPQHF. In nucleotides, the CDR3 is TGCGCCAGCAGCCAAGTCGAAGATCAGCCCCAGCATTTT.

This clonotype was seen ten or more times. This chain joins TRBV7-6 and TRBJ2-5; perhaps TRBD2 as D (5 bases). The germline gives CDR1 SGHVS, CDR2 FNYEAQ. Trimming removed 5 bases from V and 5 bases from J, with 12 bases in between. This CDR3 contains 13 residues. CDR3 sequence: CASSVRTGETQYF. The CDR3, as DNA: TGTGCCAGCAGCGTTAGGACGGGGGAGACCCAGTACTTC.

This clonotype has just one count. The CDR3 coding sequence is TGTGCCAGCAGATCAGACAGGGTACAAAATGAGCAGTTCTTC. Its protein is CASRSDRVQNEQFF. The rearrangement uses TRBV7-9 and TRBJ2-1; 7 nucleotides line up with TRBD1. The V gene's germline CDR1 is SEHNR and CDR2 FQNEAQ (reference sequence). The CDR3 contains 14 residues. V dropped 6 bases and J dropped 7; count of bases not matched to a gene: 9.

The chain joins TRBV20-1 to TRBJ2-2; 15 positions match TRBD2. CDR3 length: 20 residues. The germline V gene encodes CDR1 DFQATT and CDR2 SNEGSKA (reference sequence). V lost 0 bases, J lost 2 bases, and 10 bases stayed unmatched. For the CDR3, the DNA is TGCAGTGCTAGAGATCAATCCGGACTAGCGGGGGGGCTTAACACCGGGGAGCTGTTTTTT. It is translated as CSARDQSGLAGGLNTGELFF.

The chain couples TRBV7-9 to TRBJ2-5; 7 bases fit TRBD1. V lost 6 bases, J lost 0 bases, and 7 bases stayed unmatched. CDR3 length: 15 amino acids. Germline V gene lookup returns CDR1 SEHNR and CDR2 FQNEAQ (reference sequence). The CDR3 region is CASSGGQPYQETQYF. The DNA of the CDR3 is TGTGCCAGCAGTGGGGGACAGCCGTACCAAGAGACCCAGTACTTC.